This TCR beta chain is drawn from a study of Ad26.COV2.S vaccination and SARS-CoV-2 variants. Study-level information: The authors gave Ad26.COV2.S intramuscularly, either once or twice 56 days apart.

Study-wide points: It was reported that spike-specific CD8+ and CD4+ T cell responses were substantially broad after vaccination.

This sample's treatment: about 20 received Ad26.COV2.S at low or high dose, single or two shots; 5 received placebo; per-sample allocation not given. Samples analyzed were those drawn on day 63 after the first vaccine or placebo injection. Only in-frame clones appear in the TCRdb table, and some are missing; sequencing was by immunoSEQ multiplex PCR. This table holds roughly 380,000 clones, approximately 84% found once. As regards this clone: What it binds is not known.

This clonotype was obtained from a person between 18 and 65 years old who received the Ad26.COV2.S COVID-19 vaccine or a placebo. Sequencing used peripheral blood, obtained in a trial of Ad26.COV2.S vaccine versus placebo.

The CDR3 spells CASSSNSGQGARRETQYF. In DNA, the CDR3 is TGTGCCAGCAGTTCAAACTCGGGACAGGGGGCGCGGAGGGAGACCCAGTACTTC. The V gene is TRBV28, the J gene TRBJ2-5; TRBD1 matches 12 bases. In germline, CDR1 is MDHEN, CDR2 SYDVKM. This CDR3 is built from 18 residues. Trimming cost V 4 bases and J 5 bases; bases outside gene matches: 14.